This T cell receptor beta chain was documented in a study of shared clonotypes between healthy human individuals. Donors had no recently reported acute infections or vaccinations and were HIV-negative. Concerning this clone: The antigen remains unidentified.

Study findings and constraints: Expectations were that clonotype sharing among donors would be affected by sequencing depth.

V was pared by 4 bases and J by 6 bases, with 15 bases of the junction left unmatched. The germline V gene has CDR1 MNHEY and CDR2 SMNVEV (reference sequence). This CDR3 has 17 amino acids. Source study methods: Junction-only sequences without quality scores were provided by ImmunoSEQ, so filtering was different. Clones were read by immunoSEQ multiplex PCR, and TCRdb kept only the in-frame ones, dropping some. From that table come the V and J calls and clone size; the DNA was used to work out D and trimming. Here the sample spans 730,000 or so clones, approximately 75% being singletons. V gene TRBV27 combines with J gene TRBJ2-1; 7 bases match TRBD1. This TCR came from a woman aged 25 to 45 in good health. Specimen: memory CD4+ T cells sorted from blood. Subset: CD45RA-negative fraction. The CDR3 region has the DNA TGTGCCAGCAGTTCGCCCCGGGACAGAGGATTGGGCAATGAGCAGTTCTTC. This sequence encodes CASSSPRDRGLGNEQFF.